The subject of this entry is one TCR beta chain. Its target is unknown. Following RNA extraction, reverse transcription yielded cDNA that acted as the sequencing template. Generated by immunoSEQ multiplex PCR, the TCRdb table keeps only in-frame clones and is missing some. Of about 14,000 clones in the sample, 45% to 60% are singletons; the top ten hold under 13%. The source of the sample is a study of CD8+ T cells in alopecia areata. On the study more broadly: Those patients who were treated received oral tofacitinib, which was given at 5 to 10 mg twice daily for moderate-to-severe alopecia areata.

CDR1 and CDR2 (germline): MDHEN, SYDVKM. This CDR3 is 19 amino acids long. V was clipped by 6 bases and J by 5 bases, with 29 bases between them. Study findings and constraints: Normal skin contains resident alphabeta T cells, and these are also sequenced in scalp samples. Compared with normal scalp, lesional scalp had higher clonality and more expanded CD8+ clones.

Specimens obtained from alopecia areata patients comprised lesional scalp punch biopsies and peripheral blood. Sequenced material: skin, taken at week 0. This TCR was recovered from a human donor with alopecia areata. The chain carries TRBV28 and TRBJ1-5, with D possibly TRBD1 on 5 matching bases. The CDR3 DNA follows: TGTGCCAGCAGGAACGACAGCCGATTCTACTTTTTAAGAGATCAGCCCCAGCATTTT. This gives the protein CASRNDSRFYFLRDQPQHF.